A selection of T cell receptor beta chains follows, all from one sample in a study of blood T cell repertoires in COVID-19. Only in-frame clones appear in the TCRdb table, and some are missing; sequencing was by immunoSEQ multiplex PCR. The sample yields around 150,000 clones, 85% seen once. The sample comprised peripheral blood. The receptors stem from a human donor with acute or convalescent COVID-19. The donor label of this sample is uncertain. Both conserved end residues are part of each CDR3. The D gene is left open where the match is weak. Size is omitted from some rows. Given values are once, few, many or a class for expanded clones.

TRBJ2-7,TRBV28,-,few,TGTGCCAGCAGTTTACCGGACATCTCCTACGAGCAGTACTTC,CASSLPDISYEQYF
TRBJ1-4,TRBV11-3,-,-,TGTGCCAGCAGCCAAAGCTCAAATGAAAAACTGTTTTTT,CASSQSSNEKLFF
TRBJ2-1,TRBV3-1/TRBV3-2,TRBD2,-,TGTGCCAGCAGCCAGATAGCGGGGAGAATTTACAATGAGCAGTTCTTC,CASSQIAGRIYNEQFF
TRBJ2-3,TRBV24-1,-,once,TGTGCCACCAGTGATGCCGGTTCCTTGGATACGCAGTATTTT,CATSDAGSLDTQYF
TRBJ2-7,TRBV2,TRBD1,-,TGTGCCAGTGGGGACAGGGGAGGAGGGGAGCAGTACTTC,CASGDRGGGEQYF
TRBJ1-3,TRBV29-1,-,-,TGCAGCGTTGAAGATCGACACTCAGGTACTGGAAACACCATATATTTT,CSVEDRHSGTGNTIYF
TRBJ2-6,TRBV7-2,-,-,TGTGCCAGCAGCTTAGATTCCGGCTCTGGGGCCAACGTCCTGACTTTC,CASSLDSGSGANVLTF
TRBJ1-5,TRBV6-1,TRBD1,-,TGTGCCAGCAGTGACAGACAGGGGCGGACTAGCAATCAGCCCCAGCATTTT,CASSDRQGRTSNQPQHF
TRBJ1-6,TRBV11-1,-,few,TGTGCCAGCAGCTTACTTTCGGATTCACCCCTCCACTTT,CASSLLSDSPLHF
TRBJ2-2,TRBV5-1,-,-,TGCGCCAGCAGCTTGGACAGGACCGGGGAGCTGTTTTTT,CASSLDRTGELFF
TRBJ1-1,TRBV19,-,once,TGTGCCAGTACGGCTTTGGGAGGGTATATTCGAGCTTTCTTT,CASTALGGYIRAFF
TRBJ2-1,TRBV5-1,TRBD2,-,TGCGCCAGCAGCCCAACTAGCGGGGGCTACAATGAGCAGTTCTTC,CASSPTSGGYNEQFF
TRBJ2-3,TRBV21-1,-,-,TGTGCCAGCAGCTTGCCCCCGGGACTAGCGGGGGGAATGAATACGCAGTATTTT,CASSLPPGLAGGMNTQYF
TRBJ1-2,TRBV19,-,-,TGTGCCAGTAGCGAACAGGGTTTCTATGGCTACACCTTC,CASSEQGFYGYTF
TRBJ2-1,TRBV6-1,TRBD1,-,TGTGCCAGCAGTGAAACGGGACAGGGGAATGAGCAGTTCTTC,CASSETGQGNEQFF